Each of the 18 T cell receptor beta chains below was sequenced from the same sample in a study of radiation and T cells in renal cell carcinoma. Sequenced by immunoSEQ multiplex PCR; TCRdb stores in-frame clones only, minus some. The data hold 120,000 or so clones, with over 75% observed a single time. The time point was: blood 2 weeks post-SBRT. Stated treatment: 15 Gy SBRT to primary tumor, nephrectomy 4 weeks later. The sample in question was blood, obtained from a patient whose treatment included radiotherapy and nephrectomy. The source is a man aged 50-59 years with renal cell carcinoma.

V and J are TRBV6-5 and TRBJ2-7, with 8 bases that match TRBD1. Germline V gene data show CDR1 as MNHEY and CDR2 as SVGAGI. The CDR3 consists of 15 residues. V lost 6 bases and J lost 0; bases outside the gene matches: 7. CDR3 DNA: TGTGCCAGCAGACACCGGGACAGGTTCTCCTACGAGCAGTACTTC. Amino acid sequence: CASRHRDRFSYEQYF.

This clone was seen only a few times. The chain couples TRBV7-9 to TRBJ2-2, with D hard to call. The CDR3 runs 12 residues. V gave up 3 bases and J gave up 7 bases, with 6 bases separating them. Germline CDR1 SEHNR, CDR2 FQNEAQ (reference sequence). The CDR3 region is CASSFGGGELFF. CDR3 in DNA: TGTGCCAGCAGCTTTGGTGGCGGGGAGCTGTTTTTT.

This chain links TRBV29-1 with TRBJ2-1; 8 bases map to TRBD1. Germline V gene sequence: CDR1 SQVTM, CDR2 ANQGSEA. V was pared by 7 bases and J by 8 bases, with 10 bases of the junction left unmatched. CDR3 length: 13 residues. The CDR3 spells CSADRGRFDEQFF. The CDR3 DNA is TGCAGCGCTGACAGGGGCCGTTTCGATGAGCAGTTCTTC.

This clone was observed a few times. The chain joins TRBV5-1 to TRBJ2-3; no clear D gene. CDR1 and CDR2 from the germline V gene are SGHRS and YFSETQ. The CDR3 consists of 15 residues. V gave up 0 bases and J gave up 2 bases, with 10 bases separating them. CDR3 region: CASSLVAEPTDTQYF. In nucleotides, the CDR3 is TGCGCCAGCAGCTTGGTGGCAGAACCCACAGATACGCAGTATTTT.

This chain links TRBV2 with TRBJ2-2, with no clear D. Trimming removed 6 bases from V and 7 bases from J, with 12 bases in between. The CDR3 is 13 residues long. CDR1 and CDR2 from the germline V gene are SNHLY and FYNNEI. The CDR3 loop is CASSPLPGGELFF. The CDR3 DNA reads TGTGCCAGCAGCCCCCTACCCGGCGGGGAGCTGTTTTTT.

The J gene is TRBJ2-5, the V gene TRBV5-4; tentatively, D is TRBD2 (7 bases). With 5 bases removed from V and 5 bases from J, the gap between germline ends came to 16 bases. The CDR3 totals 14 residues. Germline-derived CDR1 and CDR2 are SGHNT and YYREEE (reference sequence). Here the CDR3 reads CASSPGGGGETQYF. The CDR3 nucleotides read TGTGCCAGCAGTCCCGGAGGGGGAGGGGAGACCCAGTACTTC.

The J gene is TRBJ1-2, the V gene TRBV4-3; tentatively, D is TRBD1 (6 bases). The germline CDR1 and CDR2 sequences are LGHNA and YSLEER. Trimming pared 0 bases from V and 5 bases from J, leaving 25 bases between. This CDR3 has 19 residues. This CDR3 reads CASSQDVGGAQGLEYGYTF. Written as DNA, the CDR3 is TGCGCCAGCAGCCAAGATGTAGGGGGAGCACAGGGTTTAGAATATGGCTACACCTTC.

The chain recombines TRBV27 with TRBJ2-7; 8 nucleotides agree with TRBD2. J lost 3 bases, V lost 4 bases, and 8 bases had no gene match. CDR3 size: 15 residues. Germline assignment: CDR1 MNHEY and CDR2 SMNVEV (reference sequence). The CDR3 DNA reads as TGTGCCAGCAGTTCAAGCGGGAGAATTGACTACGAGCAGTACTTC. Translating gives CASSSSGRIDYEQYF.

This clone was found once. The chain links TRBV9 to TRBJ2-1; no clear D gene. Germline V gene sequence: CDR1 SGDLS, CDR2 YYNGEE. This CDR3 spans 13 amino acids. V lost 2 bases to trimming and J lost 9 bases, with 12 bases between them. The CDR3 protein is CASSVVSTGEQFF. The DNA for the CDR3 is TGTGCCAGCAGCGTGGTCTCGACGGGTGAGCAGTTCTTC.

The CDR3 sequence: CASSLDRLGYEQYF. CDR3 bases: TGTGCCAGCAGCTTAGATCGGCTGGGCTACGAGCAGTACTTC. V gene TRBV11-2 combines with J gene TRBJ2-7, with no clear D. Germline CDR1 and CDR2: SGHAT and FQNNGV. CDR3 length: 14 amino acids. Trimming pared 0 bases from V and 3 bases from J, leaving 9 bases between.

CDR3 in amino acids: CASRDRDSYEQYF. The CDR3 nucleotides are TGCGCCAGCAGGGACAGGGACTCCTACGAGCAGTACTTC. V is TRBV5-1 and J is TRBJ2-7; 8 positions agree with TRBD1. Germline V gene sequence: CDR1 SGHRS, CDR2 YFSETQ. The V gene end was trimmed by 5 bases and the J gene end by 0 bases; junction bases not matched to a gene: 1. The CDR3 contains 13 residues.

V and J are TRBV5-1 and TRBJ2-5; 7 bases are shared with TRBD1. CDR3 size: 14 residues. V lost 4 bases and J lost 1; bases outside the gene matches: 4. Germline CDR1 reads SGHRS; CDR2 reads YFSETQ. CDR3 in amino acids: CASSAGTVQETQYF. For the CDR3, the DNA is TGCGCCAGCAGCGCAGGGACAGTCCAAGAGACCCAGTACTTC.

The chain couples TRBV5-1 to TRBJ2-5; D gene ambiguous. Germline CDR1 SGHRS, CDR2 YFSETQ. CDR3 size: 14 residues. V was shortened by 0 bases and J by 5 bases, with 11 bases between the two germline ends. The CDR3 nucleotides are TGCGCCAGCAGCTTGGTCTCGAATGAGGAGACCCAGTACTTC. This encodes CASSLVSNEETQYF.

This clone came up many times. The chain uses TRBV19 and TRBJ2-1; unclear D gene. Germline V CDR1 and CDR2: LNHDA, SQIVND (reference sequence). This CDR3 is 14 amino acids long. Trimming shortened V by 3 bases and J by 4 bases, and 10 bases separated the two germline ends. The CDR3 loop reads CASSISTAYNEQFF. CDR3 nucleotide sequence: TGTGCCAGTAGTATTTCAACAGCATACAATGAGCAGTTCTTC.

The genes are TRBV5-5 and TRBJ2-6; no definite D call. CDR3 size: 11 residues. CDR1 is SGHKS and CDR2 is YYEKEE in the germline V gene (reference sequence). V was cut by 5 bases and J by 9 bases, with 6 bases left in between. CDR3 loop: CASSSINVLTF. The CDR3 nucleotides read TGTGCCAGCAGTTCAATCAACGTCCTGACTTTC.

The chain employs TRBV19 and TRBJ2-7; either TRBD1 or TRBD2 may fit D (7 bases each). The CDR3 has 17 amino acids. Germline CDR1 reads LNHDA; CDR2 reads SQIVND (reference sequence). Between the trimmed V and J ends, which lost 6 bases and 2 bases, there was a span of 23 bases. CDR3: CASRARGGTAHTYEQYF. DNA for the CDR3: TGTGCCAGTAGAGCGAGGGGAGGGACAGCCCACACCTACGAGCAGTACTTC.

V gene TRBV6-1 combines with J gene TRBJ2-7; D remains unclear. V was pared by 2 bases and J by 3 bases, with 17 bases between. The CDR3 sequence is 16 residues long. The V gene's germline CDR1 is MNHNS and CDR2 SASEGT. The CDR3: CASSESGPRGSYEQYF. The CDR3 nucleotides read TGTGCCAGCAGTGAATCCGGTCCTAGAGGAAGCTACGAGCAGTACTTC.

The gene calls are TRBV11-2 and TRBJ1-2; 8 bases map to TRBD1. The CDR3 runs to 15 residues. From germline, CDR1 is SGHAT and CDR2 FQNNGV. Losses at the gene ends were 4 bases for V and 0 bases for J; bases not matched to a gene: 4. CDR3 amino acids: CASSSRTGTNYGYTF. Written as DNA, the CDR3 is TGTGCCAGCAGCTCCCGGACAGGGACTAACTATGGCTACACCTTC.